This T cell receptor beta chain was observed in a study of regulatory T cells in long-lasting Graves disease (dated by TCRdb to the early 2020s). Background for the entire study: To count as having persistent Graves' disease, a patient had to have received antithyroid drug treatment for over 5 years with TSH receptor autoantibodies remaining persistently positive. In the clinical cohort, patients with persistent Graves' disease had used antithyroid drugs for an average of roughly ten years. The study was registered as a clinical trial and conducted in China. Peripheral blood TCR sequencing and RNA sequencing compared persistent Graves' disease patients with newly diagnosed Graves' disease patients. A total of 35 or so samples were covered by TCR sequencing, comprising approximately 13 persistent and 20 or so newly diagnosed Graves' disease patients.

Sequences SEHNR (CDR1) and FQNEAQ (CDR2) are obtained from the germline V gene (reference sequence). The CDR3 goes from the cysteine to the phenylalanine over 14 residues. The sequence is cut down to CDR3 DNA, 42 bases in frame from base 1. The full study reports these points: Preferential use of TRBV28, TRBJ1-2 and TRBJ2-5 was observed in persistent disease, whereas TRBV20-1 and TRBJ2-1 were favored in newly diagnosed disease. Sequencing and analysis were limited to the TCR beta chain. More public clonotypes were shared among persistent patients (approximately 3,000) than among newly diagnosed patients (under 1,000). Compared with newly diagnosed patients, patients with persistent Graves' disease had lower TCR Shannon entropy and fewer highly expanded clones, which suggests clonal expansion. Only peripheral blood was studied, because thyroid tissue, the primary lesion, was inaccessible. The authors acknowledged the small sample size as a limitation that may reduce accuracy.

Sample time point, as interpreted from the label and publication: persistent/refractory GD, antithyroid drugs over 5 years with positive TRAb. For both TCR sequencing and RNA sequencing, RNA was extracted from PBMCs using TRIzol. The diagnosis of Graves' disease was made according to American Thyroid Association guidelines. Recruitment of patients was carried out at an endocrinology department in Xi'an, China. Each patient gave around 9.2 milliliters of peripheral blood, collected in an EDTA anticoagulant tube. Ficoll Paque Plus density gradient separation was used to isolate PBMCs, and no further T cell sorting was done. An Agilent 2100 Bioanalyzer and agarose gel were used to check RNA quality, while a NanoDrop 2000 measured RNA concentration. Library prep was done by multiplex PCR. The data were produced on an Illumina HiSeq 4000. CDR3 regions were amplified by Arm-PCR with iRepertoire HTBI primers to construct TCR beta libraries. Before sequencing, the PCR products underwent gel purification. In the source study's methods: Gene usage analysis of CDR3 amino acid clonotypes used the approximately 56 TRBV and some 15 TRBJ segments found across samples. Filtered high-quality paired reads were merged into contigs using COPE and FqMerger. Contigs were aligned with BLAST to IMGT TRBV, TRBD and TRBJ reference genes, and CDR3 was defined per IMGT. Clonotypes above 0.1% frequency were classified as highly expanded clones. Repertoire diversity was measured by Shannon entropy, and V-J evenness by the Gini coefficient. Public clonotypes were defined as clonotypes shared by more than one individual. TCRdb itself trimmed the public reads at Q25 with fastp, ran MiXCR and retained productive beta chains. Every CDR3 protein is listed once, alongside the most common genes and DNA of its rows. The V and J calls were determined by TCRdb, not by the authors. In this sample the table shows under 500,000 distinct CDR3 sequences, around 21% of which occur a single time. The top ten constitute around 20% of the sample.

Concerning this clonotype itself: This clone's antigen is unknown. Relative to the germline gene, one junction end is altered; a read error may explain this.

The receptor comes from a female donor with Graves disease. The specimen comprised peripheral blood mononuclear cells (PBMCs), sampled when the disease was refractory, from a patient treated with antithyroid drugs. The rearrangement joined TRBV7-9 to TRBJ1-3; TRBD1 is perhaps the D gene, given 5 matching bases. The sequence in DNA is TGTGCCAGCATTCGCCCAGGGACTGGAAACACTATATATTTT. Translation gives CASIRPGTGNTIYF.